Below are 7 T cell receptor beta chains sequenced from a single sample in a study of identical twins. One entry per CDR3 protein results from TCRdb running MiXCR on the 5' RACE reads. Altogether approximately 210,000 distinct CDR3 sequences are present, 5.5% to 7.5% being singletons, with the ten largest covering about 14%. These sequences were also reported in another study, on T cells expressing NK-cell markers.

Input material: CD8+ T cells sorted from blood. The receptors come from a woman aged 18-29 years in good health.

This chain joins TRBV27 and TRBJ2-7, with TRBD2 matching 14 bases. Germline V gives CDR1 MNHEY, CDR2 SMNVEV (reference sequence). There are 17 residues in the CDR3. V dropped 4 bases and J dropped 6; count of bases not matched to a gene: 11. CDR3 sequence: CASSSGLAGGPTSEQYF. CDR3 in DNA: TGTGCCAGCAGTTCTGGACTAGCGGGAGGTCCCACCTCCGAGCAGTACTTC.

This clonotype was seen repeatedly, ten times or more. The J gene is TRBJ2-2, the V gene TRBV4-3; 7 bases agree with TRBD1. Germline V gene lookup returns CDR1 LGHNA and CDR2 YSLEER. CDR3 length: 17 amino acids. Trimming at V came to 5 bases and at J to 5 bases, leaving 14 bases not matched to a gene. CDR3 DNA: TGCGCCAGCAGCTACTTACTCCCTGACAGGGTAACCGGGGAGCTGTTTTTT. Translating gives CASSYLLPDRVTGELFF.

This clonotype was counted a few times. The CDR3 DNA reads TGTGCCAGCAGGTTTGGGGGCAATGAGCAGTTCTTC. Protein: CASRFGGNEQFF. The V and J genes are TRBV6-5 and TRBJ2-1; D is tentatively TRBD1 or TRBD2 (5 bases each). The CDR3 spans 12 residues. The V gene lost 6 bases and the J gene lost 6 bases, with 9 bases spanning the gap. Germline-derived CDR1 and CDR2 are MNHEY and SVGAGI.

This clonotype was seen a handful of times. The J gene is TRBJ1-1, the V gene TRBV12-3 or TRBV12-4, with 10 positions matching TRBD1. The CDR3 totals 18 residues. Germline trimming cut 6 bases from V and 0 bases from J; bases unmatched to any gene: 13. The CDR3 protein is CASSPAPDRGGMNTEAFF. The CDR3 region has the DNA TGTGCCAGCAGCCCCGCCCCGGACAGGGGGGGTATGAACACTGAAGCTTTCTTT.

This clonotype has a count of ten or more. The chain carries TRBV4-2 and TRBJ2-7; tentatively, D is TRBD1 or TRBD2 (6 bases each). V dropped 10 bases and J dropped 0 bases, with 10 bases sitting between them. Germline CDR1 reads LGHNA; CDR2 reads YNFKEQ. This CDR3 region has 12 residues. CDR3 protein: CATGGPSYEQYF. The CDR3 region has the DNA TGTGCCACTGGGGGGCCCTCCTACGAGCAGTACTTC.

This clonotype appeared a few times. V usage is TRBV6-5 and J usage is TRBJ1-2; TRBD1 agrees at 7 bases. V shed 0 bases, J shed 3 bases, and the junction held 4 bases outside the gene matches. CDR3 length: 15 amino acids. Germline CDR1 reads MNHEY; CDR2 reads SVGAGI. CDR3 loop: CASSYSTGSHYGYTF. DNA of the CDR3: TGTGCCAGCAGTTACTCGACAGGGTCCCACTATGGCTACACCTTC.

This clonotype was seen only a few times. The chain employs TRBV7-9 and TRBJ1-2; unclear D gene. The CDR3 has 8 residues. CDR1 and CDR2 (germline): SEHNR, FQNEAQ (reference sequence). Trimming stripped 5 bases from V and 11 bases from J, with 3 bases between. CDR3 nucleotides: TGTGCCAGCAGCGAATACACCTTC. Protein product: CASSEYTF.